These 5 T cell receptor beta chains were all obtained from the same sample, sequenced in a study of blood T cell repertoires in COVID-19. Data came from immunoSEQ multiplex PCR; TCRdb stores just in-frame clones and leaves some out. The sample comprises around 70,000 clones, approximately 83% of which are singletons, and 9% to 15% rests with the top ten. The sequenced material came from peripheral blood. These receptors all come from a human donor in a cohort sampled during active COVID-19.

The chain carries TRBV4-3 and TRBJ1-6; the D gene is possibly TRBD1 (6 bases). CDR1 LGHNA and CDR2 YSLEER come from the germline V gene. V gave up 0 bases and J gave up 2 bases, with 11 bases separating them. There are 17 residues in the CDR3. The CDR3 coding sequence is TGCGCCAGCAGCCAAGATAGAACAGGGCCCTATAATTCACCCCTCCACTTT. Its protein product is CASSQDRTGPYNSPLHF.

The chain carries TRBV7-9 and TRBJ1-2, with TRBD1 as a possible D gene (6 bases). The V and J ends lost 1 base and 8 bases respectively, with 14 bases between them. The CDR3 has 14 residues. Germline V gene sequence: CDR1 SEHNR, CDR2 FQNEAQ (reference sequence). The CDR3 DNA reads TGTGCCAGCAGCTTAGGAGGGAGTGGGGGCGGCTACACCTTC. Protein sequence: CASSLGGSGGGYTF.

The chain joins TRBV2 to TRBJ2-7; D possibly corresponds to TRBD1 (5 bases). This CDR3 spans 14 amino acids. V lost 3 bases and J 6 bases, leaving 15 bases between the germline ends. CDR1 is SNHLY and CDR2 is FYNNEI in the germline V gene. The CDR3 DNA sequence: TGTGCCAGCAGTGACCCCAACAGGTGCTTCGAGCAGTACTTC. Translating it yields CASSDPNRCFEQYF.

The chain joins TRBV5-1 to TRBJ1-4; the match to TRBD1 covers 7 bases. Germline V gives CDR1 SGHRS, CDR2 YFSETQ. V lost 4 bases and J lost 0; bases outside the gene matches: 12. This CDR3 region has 18 residues. The CDR3, as DNA: TGCGCCAGCAGCCCCTCCCCGGGACAGCCGACAACTAATGAAAAACTGTTTTTT. Translated, it gives CASSPSPGQPTTNEKLFF. The full variable domain, rest sourced from reference TRBV5-1 and TRBJ1-4, is KAGVTQTPRYLIKTRGQQVTLSCSPISGHRSVSWYQQTPGQGLQFLFEYFSETQRNKGNFPGRFSGRQFSNSRSEMNVSTLELGDSALYLCASSPSPGQPTTNEKLFFGSGTQLSVL.

This chain uses TRBV5-1 with TRBJ2-2, with 8 nucleotides matching TRBD2. V was pared by 4 bases and J by 3 bases, with 11 bases of the junction left unmatched. This CDR3 spans 17 amino acids. CDR1 and CDR2 from the germline V gene are SGHRS and YFSETQ. The CDR3 coding sequence is TGCGCCAGCAGCGACCTGGGTAGCGGGGTGTACACCGGGGAGCTGTTTTTT. Protein: CASSDLGSGVYTGELFF.